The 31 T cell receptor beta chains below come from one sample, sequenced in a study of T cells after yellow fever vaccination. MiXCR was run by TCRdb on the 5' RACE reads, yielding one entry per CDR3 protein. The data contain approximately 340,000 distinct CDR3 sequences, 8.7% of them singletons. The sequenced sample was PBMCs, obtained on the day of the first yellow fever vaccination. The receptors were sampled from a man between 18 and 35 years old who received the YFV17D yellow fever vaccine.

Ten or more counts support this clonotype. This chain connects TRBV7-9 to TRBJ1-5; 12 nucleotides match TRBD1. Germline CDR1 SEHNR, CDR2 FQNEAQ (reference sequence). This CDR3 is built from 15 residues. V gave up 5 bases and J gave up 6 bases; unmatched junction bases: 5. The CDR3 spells CASSGTGGWVQPQHF. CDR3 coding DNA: TGTGCCAGCAGCGGGACAGGGGGCTGGGTTCAGCCCCAGCATTTT.

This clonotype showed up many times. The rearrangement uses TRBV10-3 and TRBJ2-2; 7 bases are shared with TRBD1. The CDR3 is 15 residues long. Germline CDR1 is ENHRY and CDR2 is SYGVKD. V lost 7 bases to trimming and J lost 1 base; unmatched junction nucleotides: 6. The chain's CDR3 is CAINQGERNTGELFF. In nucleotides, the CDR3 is TGTGCCATCAATCAGGGGGAAAGGAACACCGGGGAGCTGTTTTTT.

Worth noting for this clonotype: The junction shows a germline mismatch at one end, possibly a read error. In DNA form, the CDR3 reads TGTGCCAGCAGCTTGGAGCGGGCAGATACGCTGTATTTT. As protein: CASSLERADTLYF. The V gene is TRBV7-2, the J gene TRBJ2-3; weak D call: TRBD2 (6 bases). The germline V gene has CDR1 SGHTA and CDR2 FQGNSA. The CDR3 sequence is 13 residues long.

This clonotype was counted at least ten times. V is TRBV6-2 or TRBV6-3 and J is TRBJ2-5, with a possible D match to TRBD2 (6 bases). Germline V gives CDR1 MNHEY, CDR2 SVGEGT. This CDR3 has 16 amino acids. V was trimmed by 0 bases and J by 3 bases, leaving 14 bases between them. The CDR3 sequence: CASSYSRDSLEETQYF. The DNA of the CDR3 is TGTGCCAGCAGTTACTCGAGGGACTCCCTAGAAGAGACCCAGTACTTC.

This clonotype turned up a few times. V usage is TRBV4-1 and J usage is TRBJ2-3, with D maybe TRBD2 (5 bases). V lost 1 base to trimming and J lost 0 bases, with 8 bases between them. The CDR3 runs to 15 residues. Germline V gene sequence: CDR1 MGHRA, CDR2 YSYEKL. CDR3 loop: CASSQVSGSTDTQYF. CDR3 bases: TGCGCCAGCAGCCAAGTAAGCGGAAGCACAGATACGCAGTATTTT.

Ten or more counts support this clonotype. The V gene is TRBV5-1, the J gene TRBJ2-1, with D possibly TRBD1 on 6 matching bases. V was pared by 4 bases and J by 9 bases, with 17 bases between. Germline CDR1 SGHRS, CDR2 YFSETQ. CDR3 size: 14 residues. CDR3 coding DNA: TGCGCCAGCAGCGTCAGCCAGGGGATTGGTGAGCAGTTCTTC. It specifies CASSVSQGIGEQFF.

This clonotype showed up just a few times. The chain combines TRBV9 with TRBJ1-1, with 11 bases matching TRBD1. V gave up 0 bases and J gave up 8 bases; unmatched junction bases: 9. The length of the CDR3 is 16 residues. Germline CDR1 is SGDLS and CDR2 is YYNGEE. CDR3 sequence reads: CASSVDRDRGVEEAFF. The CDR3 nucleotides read TGTGCCAGCAGCGTAGATCGGGACAGGGGGGTCGAAGAAGCTTTCTTT.

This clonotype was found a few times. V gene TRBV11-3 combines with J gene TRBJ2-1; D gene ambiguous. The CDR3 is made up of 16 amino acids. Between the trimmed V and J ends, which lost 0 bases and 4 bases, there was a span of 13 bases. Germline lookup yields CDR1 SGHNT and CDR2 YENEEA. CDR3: CASSLENWEGYNEQFF. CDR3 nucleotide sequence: TGTGCCAGCAGCTTAGAGAACTGGGAAGGGTACAATGAGCAGTTCTTC.

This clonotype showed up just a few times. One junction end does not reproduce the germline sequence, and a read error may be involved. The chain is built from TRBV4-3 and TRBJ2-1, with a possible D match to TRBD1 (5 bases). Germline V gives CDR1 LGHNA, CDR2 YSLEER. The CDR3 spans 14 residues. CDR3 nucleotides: TGCGCCAGCAGCCAAGATTGGACGGACAATGAGCAGTTTTTC. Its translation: CASSQDWTDNEQFF.

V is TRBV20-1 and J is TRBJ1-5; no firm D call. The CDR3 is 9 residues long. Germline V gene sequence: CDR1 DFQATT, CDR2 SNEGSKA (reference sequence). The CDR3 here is CSHNQPQHF. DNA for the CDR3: TGCAGCCATAATCAGCCCCAGCATTTT.

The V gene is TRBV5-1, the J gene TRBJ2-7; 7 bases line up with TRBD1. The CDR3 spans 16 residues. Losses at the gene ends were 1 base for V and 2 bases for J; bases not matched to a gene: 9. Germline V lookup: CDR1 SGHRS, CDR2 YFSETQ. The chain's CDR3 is CASSLPYLQGPYEQYV. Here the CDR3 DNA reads TGCGCCAGCAGCTTGCCCTACCTACAGGGGCCCTACGAGCAGTACGTC.

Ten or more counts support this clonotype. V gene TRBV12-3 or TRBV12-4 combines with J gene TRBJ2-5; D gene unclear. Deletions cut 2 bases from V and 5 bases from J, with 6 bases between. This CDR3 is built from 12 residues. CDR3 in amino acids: CASSLFRETQYF. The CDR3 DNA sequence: TGTGCCAGCAGTTTATTCAGGGAGACCCAGTACTTC.

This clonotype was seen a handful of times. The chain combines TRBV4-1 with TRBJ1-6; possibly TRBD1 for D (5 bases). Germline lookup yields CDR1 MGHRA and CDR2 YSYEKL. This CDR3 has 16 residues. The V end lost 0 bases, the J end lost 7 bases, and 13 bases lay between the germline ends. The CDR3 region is CASSQDLVGENSPLHF. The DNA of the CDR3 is TGCGCCAGCAGCCAAGATCTGGTAGGGGAGAATTCACCCCTCCACTTT.

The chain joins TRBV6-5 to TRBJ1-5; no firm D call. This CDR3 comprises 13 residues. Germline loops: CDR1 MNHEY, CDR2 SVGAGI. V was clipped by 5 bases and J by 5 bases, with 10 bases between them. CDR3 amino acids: CASSELEYQPQHF. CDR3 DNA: TGTGCCAGCAGTGAACTCGAGTATCAGCCCCAGCATTTT.

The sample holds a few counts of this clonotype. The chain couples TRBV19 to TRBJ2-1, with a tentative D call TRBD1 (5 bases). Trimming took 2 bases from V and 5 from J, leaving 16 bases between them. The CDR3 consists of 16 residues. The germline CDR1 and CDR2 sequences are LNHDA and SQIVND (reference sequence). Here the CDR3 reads CASSIKFQGFNNEQFF. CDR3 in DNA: TGTGCCAGTAGTATAAAATTTCAGGGATTTAACAATGAGCAGTTCTTC.

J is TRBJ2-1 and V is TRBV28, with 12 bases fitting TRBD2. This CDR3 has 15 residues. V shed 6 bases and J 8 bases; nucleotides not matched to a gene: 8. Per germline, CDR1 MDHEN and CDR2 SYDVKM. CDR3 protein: CASRLTSGGRHEQFF. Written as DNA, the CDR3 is TGTGCCAGCAGGCTGACTAGCGGGGGTCGGCATGAGCAGTTCTTC. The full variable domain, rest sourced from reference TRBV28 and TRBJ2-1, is DVKVTQSSRYLVKRTGEKVFLECVQDMDHENMFWYRQDPGLGLRLIYFSYDVKMKEKGDIPEGYSVSREKKERFSLILESASTNQTSMYLCASRLTSGGRHEQFFGPGTRLTVL.

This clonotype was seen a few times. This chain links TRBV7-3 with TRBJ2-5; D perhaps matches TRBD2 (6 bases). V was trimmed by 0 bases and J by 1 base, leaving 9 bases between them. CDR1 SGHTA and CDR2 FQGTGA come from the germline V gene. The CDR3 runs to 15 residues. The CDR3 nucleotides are TGTGCCAGCAGCTTAACTGGCGGGGCCCAAGAGACCCAGTACTTC. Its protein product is CASSLTGGAQETQYF.

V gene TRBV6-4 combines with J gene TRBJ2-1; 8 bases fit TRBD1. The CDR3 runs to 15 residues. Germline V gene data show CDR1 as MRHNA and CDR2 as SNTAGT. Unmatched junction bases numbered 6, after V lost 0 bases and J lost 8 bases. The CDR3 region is CASSDSQGATDEQFF. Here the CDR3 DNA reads TGTGCCAGCAGTGACTCTCAGGGGGCGACGGATGAGCAGTTCTTC.

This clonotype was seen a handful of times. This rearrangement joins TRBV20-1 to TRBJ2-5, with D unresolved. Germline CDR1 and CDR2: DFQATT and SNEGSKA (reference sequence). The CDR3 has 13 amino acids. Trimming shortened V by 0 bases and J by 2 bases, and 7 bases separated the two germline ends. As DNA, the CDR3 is TGCAGTGCTAGAGATGTGTCACAAGAGACCCAGTACTTC. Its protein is CSARDVSQETQYF.

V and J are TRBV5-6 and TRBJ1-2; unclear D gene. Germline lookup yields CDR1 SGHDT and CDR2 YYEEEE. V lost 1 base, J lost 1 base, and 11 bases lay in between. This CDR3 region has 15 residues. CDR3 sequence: CASSLSPSYNYGYTF. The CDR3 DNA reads TGTGCCAGCAGCTTGTCCCCGAGTTATAACTATGGCTACACCTTC.

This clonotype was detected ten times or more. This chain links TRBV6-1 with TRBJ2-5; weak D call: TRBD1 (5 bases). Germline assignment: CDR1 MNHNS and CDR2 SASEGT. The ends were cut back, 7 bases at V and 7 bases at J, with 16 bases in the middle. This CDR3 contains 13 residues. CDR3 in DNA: TGTGCCAGCACACGAACAGGCGTAGGGACCCAGTACTTC. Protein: CASTRTGVGTQYF.

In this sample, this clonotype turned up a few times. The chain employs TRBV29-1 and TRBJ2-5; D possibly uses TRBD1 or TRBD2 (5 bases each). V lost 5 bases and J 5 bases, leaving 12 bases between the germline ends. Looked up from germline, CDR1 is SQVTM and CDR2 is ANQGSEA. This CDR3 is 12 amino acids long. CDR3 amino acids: CSVRDLGETQYF. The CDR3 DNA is TGCAGCGTTCGGGACCTGGGGGAGACCCAGTACTTC.

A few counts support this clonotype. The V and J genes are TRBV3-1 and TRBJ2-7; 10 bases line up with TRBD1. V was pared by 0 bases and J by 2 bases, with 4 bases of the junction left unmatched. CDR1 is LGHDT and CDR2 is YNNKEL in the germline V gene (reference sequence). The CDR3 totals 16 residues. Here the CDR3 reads CASSQDWGTGAYEQYF. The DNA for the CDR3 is TGTGCCAGCAGCCAAGATTGGGGGACAGGGGCCTACGAGCAGTACTTC.

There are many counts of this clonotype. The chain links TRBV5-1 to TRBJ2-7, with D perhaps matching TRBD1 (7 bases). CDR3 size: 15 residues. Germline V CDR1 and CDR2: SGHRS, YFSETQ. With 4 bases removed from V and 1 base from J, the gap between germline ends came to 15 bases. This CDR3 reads CASSLGGQLSYEQYF. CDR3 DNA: TGCGCCAGCAGCCTGGGGGGACAGCTATCCTACGAGCAGTACTTC. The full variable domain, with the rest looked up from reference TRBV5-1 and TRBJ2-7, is KAGVTQTPRYLIKTRGQQVTLSCSPISGHRSVSWYQQTPGQGLQFLFEYFSETQRNKGNFPGRFSGRQFSNSRSEMNVSTLELGDSALYLCASSLGGQLSYEQYFGPGTRLTVT.

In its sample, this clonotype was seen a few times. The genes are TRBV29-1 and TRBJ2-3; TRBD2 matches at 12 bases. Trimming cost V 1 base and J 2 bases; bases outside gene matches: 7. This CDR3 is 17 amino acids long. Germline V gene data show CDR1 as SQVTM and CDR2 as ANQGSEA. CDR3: CSVEGLAGVGNTDTQYF. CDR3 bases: TGCAGCGTTGAAGGACTAGCGGGGGTTGGGAACACAGATACGCAGTATTTT.

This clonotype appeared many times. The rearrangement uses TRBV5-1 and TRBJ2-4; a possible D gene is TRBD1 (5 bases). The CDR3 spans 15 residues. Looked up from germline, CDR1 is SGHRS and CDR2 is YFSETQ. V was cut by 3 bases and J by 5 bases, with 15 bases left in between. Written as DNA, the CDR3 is TGCGCCAGCAGCTCGCTAGGGGTGTTGCAAAACATTCAGTACTTC. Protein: CASSSLGVLQNIQYF.

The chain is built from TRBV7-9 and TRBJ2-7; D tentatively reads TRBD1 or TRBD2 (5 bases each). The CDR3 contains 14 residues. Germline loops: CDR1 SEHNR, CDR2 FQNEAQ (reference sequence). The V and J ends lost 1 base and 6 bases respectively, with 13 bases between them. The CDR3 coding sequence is TGTGCCAGCAGCTTAGATGGACGGGGACGCGAGCAGTACGTC. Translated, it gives CASSLDGRGREQYV.

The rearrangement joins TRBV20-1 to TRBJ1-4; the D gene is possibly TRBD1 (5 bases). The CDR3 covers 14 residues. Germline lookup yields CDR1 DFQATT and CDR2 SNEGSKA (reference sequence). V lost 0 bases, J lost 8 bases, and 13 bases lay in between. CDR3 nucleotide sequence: TGCAGTGCTAGAGATCCCAGGGATGGCGAAAAACTGTTTTTT. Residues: CSARDPRDGEKLFF.

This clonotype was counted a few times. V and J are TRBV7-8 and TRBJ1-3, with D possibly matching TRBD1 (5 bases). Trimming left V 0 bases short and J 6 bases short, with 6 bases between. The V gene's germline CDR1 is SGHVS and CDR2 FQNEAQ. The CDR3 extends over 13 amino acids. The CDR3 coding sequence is TGTGCCAGCAGCTTAGCCAGGGAAAACACCATATATTTT. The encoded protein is CASSLARENTIYF.

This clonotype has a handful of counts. Here the CDR3 reads CASSQGISSGNTIYF. CDR3 nucleotides: TGCGCCAGCAGCCAGGGGATTAGCTCTGGAAACACCATATATTTT. This chain uses TRBV4-3 with TRBJ1-3; no clear D gene. The CDR3 loop spans 15 amino acids. Germline-derived CDR1 and CDR2 are LGHNA and YSLEER. Trimming pared 3 bases from V and 0 bases from J, leaving 9 bases between.

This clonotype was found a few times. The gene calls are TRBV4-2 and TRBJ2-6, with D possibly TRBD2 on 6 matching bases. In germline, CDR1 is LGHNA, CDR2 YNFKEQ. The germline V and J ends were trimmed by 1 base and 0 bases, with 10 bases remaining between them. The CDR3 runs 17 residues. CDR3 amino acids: CASSQARDHSGANVLTF. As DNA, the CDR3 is TGTGCCAGCAGCCAAGCGCGGGACCACTCTGGGGCCAACGTCCTGACTTTC.